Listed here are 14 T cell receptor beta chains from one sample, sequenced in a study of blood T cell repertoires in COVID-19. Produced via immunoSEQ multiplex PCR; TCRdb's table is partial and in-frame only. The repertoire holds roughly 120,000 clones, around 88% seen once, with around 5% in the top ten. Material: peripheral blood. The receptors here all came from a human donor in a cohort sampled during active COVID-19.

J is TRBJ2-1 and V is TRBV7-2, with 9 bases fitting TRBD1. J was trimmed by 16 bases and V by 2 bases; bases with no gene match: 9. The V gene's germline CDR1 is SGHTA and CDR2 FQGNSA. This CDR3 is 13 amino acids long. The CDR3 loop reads CASSLSTGTGKFF. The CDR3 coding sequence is TGTGCCAGCAGCTTATCGACCGGGACAGGGAAATTCTTC.

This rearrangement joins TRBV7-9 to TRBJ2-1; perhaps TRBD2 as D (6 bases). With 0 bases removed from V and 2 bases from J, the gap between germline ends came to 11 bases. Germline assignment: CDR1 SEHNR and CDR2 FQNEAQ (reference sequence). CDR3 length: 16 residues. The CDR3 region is CASSLAEGVPYNEQFF. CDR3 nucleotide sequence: TGTGCCAGCAGCTTAGCGGAGGGAGTTCCCTACAATGAGCAGTTCTTC.

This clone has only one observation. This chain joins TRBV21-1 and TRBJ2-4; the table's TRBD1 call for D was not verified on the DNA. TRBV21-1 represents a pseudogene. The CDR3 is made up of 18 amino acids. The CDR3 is CASSKVDGQGARAYIQYF. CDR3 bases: TGTGCCAGCAGCAAAGTTGACGGACAGGGGGCTAGGGCATACATTCAGTACTTC.

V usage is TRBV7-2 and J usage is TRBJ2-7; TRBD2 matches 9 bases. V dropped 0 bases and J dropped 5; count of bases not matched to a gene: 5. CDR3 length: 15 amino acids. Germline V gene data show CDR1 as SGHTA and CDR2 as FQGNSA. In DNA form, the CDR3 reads TGTGCCAGCAGCTTAGCCGATCTAGCGGGAAACGAGCAGTACTTC. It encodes CASSLADLAGNEQYF.

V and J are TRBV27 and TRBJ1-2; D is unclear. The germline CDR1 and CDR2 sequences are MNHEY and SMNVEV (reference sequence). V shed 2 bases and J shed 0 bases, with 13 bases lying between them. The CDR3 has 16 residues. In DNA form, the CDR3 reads TGTGCCAGCAGTTTAAAGTCCGGGGTAGCTAACTATGGCTACACCTTC. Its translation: CASSLKSGVANYGYTF.

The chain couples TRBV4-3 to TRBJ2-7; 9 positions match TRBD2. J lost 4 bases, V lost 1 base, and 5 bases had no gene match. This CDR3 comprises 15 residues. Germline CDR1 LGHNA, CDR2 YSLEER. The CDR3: CASSQALTSGYEQYF. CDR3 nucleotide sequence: TGCGCCAGCAGCCAAGCCCTGACTAGCGGTTACGAGCAGTACTTC.

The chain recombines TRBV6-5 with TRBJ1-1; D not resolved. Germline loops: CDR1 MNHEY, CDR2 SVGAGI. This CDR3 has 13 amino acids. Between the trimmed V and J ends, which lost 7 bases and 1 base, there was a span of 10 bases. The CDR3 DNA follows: TGTGCCAGCACGGGTGTTGCGAACACTGAAGCTTTCTTT. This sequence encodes CASTGVANTEAFF.

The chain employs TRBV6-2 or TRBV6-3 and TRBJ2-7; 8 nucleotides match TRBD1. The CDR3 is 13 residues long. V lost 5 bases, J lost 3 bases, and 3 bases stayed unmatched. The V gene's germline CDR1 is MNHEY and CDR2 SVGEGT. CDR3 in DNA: TGTGCCAGCAGTGGGGACAGGTACTACGAGCAGTACTTC. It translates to CASSGDRYYEQYF.

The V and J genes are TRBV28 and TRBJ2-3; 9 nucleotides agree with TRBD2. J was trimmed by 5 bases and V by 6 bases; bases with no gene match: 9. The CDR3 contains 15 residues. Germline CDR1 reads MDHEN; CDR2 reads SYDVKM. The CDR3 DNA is TGTGCCAGCAGGCCTCCGGGACTAGCAGGAGATACGCAGTATTTT. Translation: CASRPPGLAGDTQYF.

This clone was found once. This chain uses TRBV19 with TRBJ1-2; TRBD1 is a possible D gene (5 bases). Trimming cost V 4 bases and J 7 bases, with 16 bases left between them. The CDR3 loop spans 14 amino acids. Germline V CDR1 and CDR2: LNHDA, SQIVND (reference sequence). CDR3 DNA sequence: TGTGCCAGTAGTAATCGTCAGGGAATAGGTGGCTACACCTTC. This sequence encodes CASSNRQGIGGYTF.

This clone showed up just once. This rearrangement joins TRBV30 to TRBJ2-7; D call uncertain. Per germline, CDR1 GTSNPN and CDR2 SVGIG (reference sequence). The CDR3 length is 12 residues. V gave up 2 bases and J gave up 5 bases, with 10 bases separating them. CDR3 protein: CAWSRSGHEQYF. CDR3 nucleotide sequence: TGTGCCTGGAGTCGCTCGGGTCACGAGCAGTACTTC.

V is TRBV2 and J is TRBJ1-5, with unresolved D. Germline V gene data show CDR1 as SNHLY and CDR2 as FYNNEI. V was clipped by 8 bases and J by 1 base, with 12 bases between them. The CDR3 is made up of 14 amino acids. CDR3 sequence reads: CASVREGSNQPQHF. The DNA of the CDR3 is TGTGCCAGCGTAAGAGAGGGCAGCAATCAGCCCCAGCATTTT.

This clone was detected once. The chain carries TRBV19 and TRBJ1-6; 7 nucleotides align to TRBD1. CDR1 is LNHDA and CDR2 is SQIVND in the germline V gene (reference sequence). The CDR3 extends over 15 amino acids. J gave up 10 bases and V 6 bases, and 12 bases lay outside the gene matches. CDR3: CASRATGNWISPLHF. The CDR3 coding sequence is TGTGCCAGTAGAGCGACAGGGAATTGGATCTCACCCCTCCACTTT. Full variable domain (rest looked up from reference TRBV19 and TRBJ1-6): DGGITQSPKYLFRKEGQNVTLSCEQNLNHDAMYWYRQDPGQGLRLIYYSQIVNDFQKGDIAEGYSVSREKKESFPLTVTSAQKNPTAFYLCASRATGNWISPLHFGNGTRLTVT.

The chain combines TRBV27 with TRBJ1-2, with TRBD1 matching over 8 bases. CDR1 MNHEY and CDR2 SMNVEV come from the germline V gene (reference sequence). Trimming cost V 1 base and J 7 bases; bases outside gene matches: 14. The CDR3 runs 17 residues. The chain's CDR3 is CASSLYPRTGRGLGYTF. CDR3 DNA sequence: TGTGCCAGCAGTTTATACCCCAGGACAGGGCGGGGGCTTGGCTACACCTTC.